This T cell receptor beta chain was found in a study of cytomegalovirus exposure and HLA in healthy donors. Study as a whole: Genotyping of 398 donors showed that 80% to 85% belonged to the Caucasian-associated ancestry cluster. The study, taken as a whole, reports: Judged likely to be a sequencing artifact was a cluster of highly shared sequence variants. TRBV6-2, TRBV6-3 and some other V segments were excluded as indistinguishable.

Turning to this clone: Its matching antigen is unknown.

The PCR employed 60 Vbeta primers together with 13 Jbeta primers. Method: immunoSEQ multiplex PCR; TCRdb's copy keeps in-frame clones and lacks some. The top ten hold 3% to 3.5% of the sample, which has some 70,000 clones, roughly 69% seen once. Germline loops: CDR1 ENHRY, CDR2 SYGVKD. Trimming removed 3 bases from V and 7 bases from J, with 12 bases in between. The CDR3 has 13 amino acids. This TCR was recovered from a woman between 45 and 65 years old in good health and CMV-seronegative. The chain joins TRBV10-3 to TRBJ1-1; D perhaps matches TRBD1 (5 bases). The sequenced sample consisted of PBMCs. CDR3 in amino acids: CAISEAPGFEAFF. DNA for the CDR3: TGTGCCATCAGTGAAGCCCCAGGGTTTGAAGCTTTCTTT.